This T cell receptor beta chain comes out of a study of Graves' ophthalmopathy and Graves' hyperthyroidism (dated by TCRdb to the late 2010s). As for the study more broadly: Hyperthyroidism was defined as stable when no progression to ophthalmopathy occurred within 18 months of follow-up. The study used TCR beta repertoire signatures to distinguish Graves' ophthalmopathy from Graves' hyperthyroidism and to predict progression to ophthalmopathy. In total, under 150 blood samples were TCR-sequenced: approximately 40 ophthalmopathy, approximately 80 hyperthyroidism and about 17 hyperthyroidism-to-ophthalmopathy patients. To explore V-J signatures that separate ophthalmopathy from hyperthyroidism, a discovery set of about a hundred patients was enrolled, consisting of more than 40 with ophthalmopathy and roughly 60 with stable hyperthyroidism. An independent validation cohort comprised roughly 20 hyperthyroidism patients and 15 to 17 patients who later progressed from hyperthyroidism to ophthalmopathy. In a handful of hyperthyroidism patients, the T-cell repertoires found in thyroid tissue were compared with those found in blood. Following sampling, methimazole starting at 30 mg daily was administered to hyperthyroidism patients, and high-dose intravenous methylprednisolone was administered to ophthalmopathy patients.

Many counts were recorded for this clonotype. The target of this receptor is not known. There are no base qualities to consult, and no much larger clone falls within one base. The paper's findings and limits, for the study overall: In cross-validation, the 13-signature model distinguished ophthalmopathy from stable hyperthyroidism with about 87% sensitivity and just under 84% specificity, and in the test set the corresponding values were approximately 80% and 68%. No statistical method was used to predetermine the sample size, and group allocation was not hidden from the investigators. In validation, the model predicted ophthalmopathy progression with more than 55% sensitivity and roughly 72% specificity; around twelve predicted patients were CT-confirmed with GO in a median of around 6 months. Most expanded thyroid clonotypes with frequency above 0.001 were also detected in blood, suggesting blood repertoires may reflect the thyroid immune response.

Patients with hyperthyroidism were aged 18 to 65 years, had been newly diagnosed, and had a disease duration of less than 2 months. Patients were excluded if they had other autoimmune diseases, uncontrolled infections, pregnancy or lactation. Diagnosis relied on clinical symptoms, serum thyroxine, TRAb, thyroid ultrasound and orbital computed tomography. Total RNA was extracted using Trizol reagent, and RNA quality was checked on an Agilent 2100 Bioanalyzer. For repertoire sequencing, the TCR beta CDR3 regions were amplified from RNA transcripts. The first round was an RT-PCR using HTBI primers with the Qiagen OneStep RT-PCR kit, and this first round was followed by a second-round multiplex PCR, then size selection and purification. Sequencing of the libraries was carried out on an Illumina HiSeq2000 in paired-end mode with 100 bp reads. As for the authors' bioinformatics: SOAPnuke was used for read processing, and reads with adapters, uncalled bases, a mean Phred below 15, or no exact constant-primer or identifier match were discarded. High-quality paired reads were merged with COPE v1.2.5. Each unique nucleotide sequence was treated as a clonotype, and MiTCR v1.1 was used to align the clonotypes to the IMGT TRB V, D and J references. The analysis was limited to V-J combinations with a frequency above 0.0001, which together covered 99.2% of the repertoires. A TCR clonal expansion and chaos score per V-J combination was defined as the ratio of F50 clonal expansion to chaos observed in the TCRdist matrix. Welch's t-statistics and random forest were used to reduce features to approximately 13 V-J combinations, which were fed into a naive Bayes classifier. The similarity between thyroid and blood repertoires was quantified using the Morisita-Horn index. TCRdb reanalyzed the raw reads on its own, using fastp at Q25 for trimming and MiXCR for clone calling, and kept in-frame beta chains. Entries that share a CDR3 protein sequence are merged under the most common genes and DNA. TCRdb's processing, not the study's, gives the V and J calls here. The sample profile shows about 550,000 distinct CDR3 sequences; just under 40% of them were found once. The ten top clones hold about 4% of the sample.

After removal of 5 bases from V and 4 bases from J, the junction retains 7 bases not matched to a gene. From the cysteine through the phenylalanine, the CDR3 covers 15 amino acids. This entry keeps only the CDR3 DNA: 45 bases, framed from base 1. The rearranged chain carries TRBV12-3 or TRBV12-4 and TRBJ2-5; 10 nucleotides in the junction match TRBD1. The sequencing input was peripheral blood or thyroid tissue (not recorded which). The sequence came from an adult man with Graves' hyperthyroidism. The CDR3 reads CASSPRDRGRETQYF. The bases are TGTGCCAGCAGTCCTCGGGACAGGGGCCGAGAGACCCAGTACTTC.